The text below deals with one T cell receptor beta chain. The antigen is unknown. The sample contains more than one DNA sequence encoding this CDR3. Each of the CD4+ naive, central memory, regulatory and stem cell-like memory populations was sorted via CD45RO/CCR7/CD25/CD127/CD95/CD27. The entry originates in a study of beta chain features in type 1 diabetes. The CDR3 spans 13 residues. CDR1 is KGHSH, CDR2 LQKENI, per germline. V dropped 3 bases and J dropped 1 base, with 6 bases sitting between them. cDNA synthesis used the whole RNA isolate, giving expressed TCRB sequences. Mean read depth for naive, central memory and regulatory T cell samples was 3.5 million or so reads. Profiled with immunoSEQ multiplex PCR; TCRdb holds only in-frame clones, not every one. The sample contains 200,000 to 300,000 clones, around 9.9% of which appear only once. Study results and limitations: Type 1 diabetes patients had TCRB CDR3s that were shorter (moderately but significantly so) in all four CD4+ subsets. PCR might preferentially amplify shorter templates, equally in patients and controls. Any HLA effect on TCRB rearrangement was left unresolved by small sub-analyses.

V and J are TRBV18 and TRBJ1-1, with TRBD1 as a possible D gene (5 bases). The sequence was collected from a young man with type 1 diabetes. The sequencing input was naive CD4+ T cells from blood. CDR3 DNA: TGTGCCAGCTCACCGGGGCAGAACACTGAAGCTTTCTTT. It yields the protein CASSPGQNTEAFF.